The next 18 T cell receptor beta chains were all read from a single sample in a study of CD8+ T cells in alopecia areata. The sequencing template was cDNA reverse transcribed from extracted RNA. TCRdb keeps only in-frame clones here, not all; method: immunoSEQ multiplex PCR. Of over 250,000 clones listed, roughly 63% are singletons. Specified treatment: oral pan-JAK inhibitor, 5-10 mg twice daily. The sample in question was CD4+ T cells sorted from blood, obtained around week 53, from a patient treated with tofacitinib. The receptors stem from a human donor with alopecia areata.

This chain links TRBV10-3 with TRBJ2-1; D ambiguous. Germline V lookup: CDR1 ENHRY, CDR2 SYGVKD. The CDR3 has 13 residues. With 3 bases removed from V and 5 bases from J, the gap between germline ends came to 8 bases. The CDR3 loop reads CAISEDRNNEQFF. The CDR3 DNA follows: TGTGCCATCAGTGAAGACCGGAACAATGAGCAGTTCTTC.

This chain links TRBV9 with TRBJ1-2; D is unresolved. CDR1 and CDR2 (germline): SGDLS, YYNGEE. Trimming removed 0 bases at V and 7 bases at J, with 13 bases between. This CDR3 comprises 14 residues. The CDR3 loop is CASSVETELGGYTF. The CDR3 region has the DNA TGTGCCAGCAGCGTAGAAACGGAGTTGGGTGGCTACACCTTC.

Points on this clone: Other DNA sequences in this sample translate to the same CDR3. J is TRBJ1-1 and V is TRBV30; tentative D call: TRBD1 (6 bases). The CDR3 spans 13 residues. Germline CDR1 and CDR2: GTSNPN and SVGIG (reference sequence). The V end was cut by 1 base, the J end by 0 bases, with 6 bases between. This CDR3 reads CAWSGQVNTEAFF. The CDR3 DNA follows: TGTGCCTGGAGTGGACAGGTGAACACTGAAGCTTTCTTT.

The V and J genes are TRBV2 and TRBJ1-6; no clear D gene. Germline CDR1 SNHLY, CDR2 FYNNEI. With 6 bases removed from V and 0 bases from J, the gap between germline ends came to 9 bases. The CDR3 loop spans 15 amino acids. Here the CDR3 DNA reads TGTGCCAGCAGGGCGGCCGACTCCTATAATTCACCCCTCCACTTT. It yields the protein CASRAADSYNSPLHF.

V usage is TRBV7-3 and J usage is TRBJ2-5; the D gene could be TRBD1 or TRBD2 (5 bases each). Germline loops: CDR1 SGHTA, CDR2 FQGTGA. V dropped 1 base and J dropped 0 bases, with 12 bases sitting between them. This CDR3 is built from 16 residues. CDR3 in amino acids: CASSLRGWGYQETQYF. The CDR3, as DNA: TGTGCCAGCAGCTTAAGAGGGTGGGGCTACCAAGAGACCCAGTACTTC.

This chain connects TRBV5-4 to TRBJ2-1; TRBD1 matches 7 bases. Germline CDR1 reads SGHNT; CDR2 reads YYREEE (reference sequence). Trimming took 4 bases from V and 3 from J; bases not matched to a gene: 7. CDR3 length: 15 residues. The chain's CDR3 is CASSPGQVNYNEQFF. The CDR3 nucleotides read TGTGCCAGCAGCCCCGGACAGGTTAACTACAATGAGCAGTTCTTC. Full variable domain (missing parts from reference TRBV5-4 and TRBJ2-1): ETGVTQSPTHLIKTRGQQVTLRCSSQSGHNTVSWYQQALGQGPQFIFQYYREEENGRGNFPPRFSGLQFPNYSSELNVNALELDDSALYLCASSPGQVNYNEQFFGPGTRLTVL.

Worth noting for this clone: The sample carries other DNA sequences with the same CDR3. CDR3: CASSEGMNTEAFF. CDR3 DNA: TGTGCCAGCAGCGAGGGGATGAACACTGAAGCTTTCTTT. This chain connects TRBV9 to TRBJ1-1; D perhaps matches TRBD1 (5 bases). Germline loops: CDR1 SGDLS, CDR2 YYNGEE. The ends were cut back, 3 bases at V and 0 bases at J, with 6 bases in the middle. CDR3 length: 13 amino acids.

The CDR3, as DNA: TGCAGCGCAAGGGAGGAAAAACTGTTTTTT. Protein sequence: CSAREEKLFF. The chain is built from TRBV29-1 and TRBJ1-4; D is ambiguous. The CDR3 is 10 amino acids. CDR1 is SQVTM, CDR2 ANQGSEA, per germline. V was shortened by 7 bases and J by 8 bases, with 8 bases between the two germline ends.

The rearrangement uses TRBV2 and TRBJ2-1, with TRBD1 identical over 9 bases. The CDR3 sequence is 13 residues long. The germline gives CDR1 SNHLY, CDR2 FYNNEI. Germline trimming cut 4 bases from V and 9 bases from J; bases unmatched to any gene: 4. CDR3 bases: TGTGCCAGCAGTGTGGAGACAGGGGGTGAGCAGTTCTTC. It translates to CASSVETGGEQFF.

The gene calls are TRBV29-1 and TRBJ2-7; 7 bases are a match to TRBD1. The CDR3 runs 12 residues. J lost 3 bases, V lost 7 bases, and 6 bases had no gene match. Germline CDR1 is SQVTM and CDR2 is ANQGSEA. The CDR3 region has the DNA TGCAGCGCTACAGGGGAAGGCTACGAGCAGTACTTC. Protein product: CSATGEGYEQYF.

This clone was seen repeatedly, ten times or more. The chain is built from TRBV20-1 and TRBJ1-2; D is uncertain. V was pared by 3 bases and J by 8 bases, with 10 bases between. Germline lookup yields CDR1 DFQATT and CDR2 SNEGSKA (reference sequence). The CDR3 has 11 amino acids. DNA of the CDR3: TGCAGTGCTAGCTCCGGGCCGGGCTACACCTTC. Its protein product is CSASSGPGYTF.

V usage is TRBV30 and J usage is TRBJ1-2; 7 positions match TRBD1. The CDR3 contains 12 residues. V lost 8 bases to trimming and J lost 4 bases; unmatched junction nucleotides: 7. CDR1 and CDR2 (germline): GTSNPN, SVGIG (reference sequence). As DNA, the CDR3 is TGTGCCGGGAACAGGGGCATCTATGGCTACACCTTC. Translating it yields CAGNRGIYGYTF.

This rearrangement joins TRBV6-5 to TRBJ1-5, with D perhaps matching TRBD1 (6 bases). There are 12 residues in the CDR3. CDR1 is MNHEY and CDR2 is SVGAGI in the germline V gene. Between the trimmed V and J ends, which lost 7 bases and 5 bases, there was a span of 9 bases. CDR3 bases: TGTGCCAGCAAGGGGGTCGATCAGCCCCAGCATTTT. Encoded protein: CASKGVDQPQHF.

The J gene is TRBJ2-5, the V gene TRBV5-1, with D perhaps TRBD2 (7 bases). The ends were cut back, 5 bases at V and 0 bases at J, with 17 bases in the middle. There are 16 residues in the CDR3. In germline, CDR1 is SGHRS, CDR2 YFSETQ. The CDR3 bases are TGCGCCAGCAGATCCTCCGGGGGGCCGAACCAAGAGACCCAGTACTTC. Amino acids: CASRSSGGPNQETQYF.

The rearrangement uses TRBV7-2 and TRBJ1-1, with TRBD1 as a possible D gene (6 bases). CDR1 is SGHTA and CDR2 is FQGNSA in the germline V gene. The CDR3 sequence is 14 residues long. V was trimmed by 2 bases and J by 8 bases, leaving 15 bases between them. CDR3 amino acids: CASSLPGGASEAFF. The CDR3 DNA is TGTGCCAGCAGCTTACCCGGGGGCGCGTCGGAAGCTTTCTTT.

This clone was observed a handful of times. The chain joins TRBV7-2 to TRBJ2-3; D is possibly TRBD2 (6 bases). The CDR3 is 14 residues long. Germline V gene lookup returns CDR1 SGHTA and CDR2 FQGNSA. With 8 bases removed from V and 0 bases from J, the gap between germline ends came to 12 bases. The CDR3 nucleotides are TGTGCCAGCGGACTCCGGGGGAGCACAGATACGCAGTATTTT. It encodes CASGLRGSTDTQYF.

This rearrangement joins TRBV7-2 to TRBJ2-7, with 7 bases fitting TRBD1. The CDR3 totals 15 residues. V was clipped by 5 bases and J by 5 bases; unmatched bases: 12. Germline V lookup: CDR1 SGHTA, CDR2 FQGNSA. CDR3 protein: CASSPEGTVGHEQYF. In DNA, the CDR3 is TGTGCCAGCAGCCCAGAGGGGACAGTAGGCCACGAGCAGTACTTC.

This clone appeared a single time. A read error may account for a junction end that differs from germline. CDR3 sequence (DNA): TGTGCCAGCAATTTAAATCGACAAACAGATACGCAGTATTTT. This gives the protein CASNLNRQTDTQYF. The genes are TRBV27 and TRBJ2-3; D gene unclear. Looked up from germline, CDR1 is MNHEY and CDR2 is SMNVEV (reference sequence). CDR3 length: 14 residues.